This T cell receptor (beta chain) stems from a study of blood T cell repertoires in COVID-19. Whole-study context: Samples of COVID-19 (acute and convalescent) were obtained from the United States, Italy and Spain. T cells, B-cell-depleted T cells, or PBMCs provided the cDNA or gDNA that served as material.

In the source study's methods: It was from reference gene primer amplification that nucleated cell counts were estimated. Measured with immunoSEQ multiplex PCR; TCRdb has only the in-frame clones, and not every one. V, J and clone size derive from that table, while D and trimming were established from the DNA sequence. The table records 110,000 to 150,000 clones, 70% to 90% of them present only once. Input material: peripheral blood. This clonotype was obtained from a woman aged 45-65 years with acute or convalescent COVID-19.

CDR3 sequence reads: CASSRGRLTEAFF. In DNA, the CDR3 is TGTGCCAGCAGCAGGGGAAGGTTGACTGAAGCTTTCTTT. The rearrangement uses TRBV12-3 or TRBV12-4 and TRBJ1-1; D is perhaps TRBD1 (6 bases). Trimming cost V 6 bases and J 5 bases, with 13 bases left between them. The CDR3 has 13 amino acids.